A single sample gave rise to the 24 T cell receptor beta chains below, sequenced in a study of T cell responses to AZD1222 COVID-19 vaccine. Clones were read by immunoSEQ multiplex PCR, and TCRdb kept only the in-frame ones, dropping some. This table holds 150,000 or so clones, around nine tenths found once. The sequencing used peripheral blood, collected on day 0 of AZD1222 vaccination. The receptors were sampled from an adult in good health.

The V call is TRBV5-6, the J call TRBJ1-2; TRBD1 is a possible D gene (5 bases). This CDR3 region has 14 residues. Trimming took off 2 bases at V and 8 bases at J, with 16 bases between the two ends. The germline V gene has CDR1 SGHDT and CDR2 YYEEEE. The CDR3 sequence is CASSFISRAGGYTF. In DNA, the CDR3 is TGTGCCAGCAGCTTTATTTCCAGGGCTGGGGGCTACACCTTC.

V is TRBV20-1 and J is TRBJ1-2; D gene uncertain. The CDR3 extends over 9 amino acids. Between the trimmed V and J ends, which lost 5 bases and 7 bases, there was a span of 5 bases. Germline values: CDR1 DFQATT, CDR2 SNEGSKA (reference sequence). The CDR3 here is CSASVGYTF. The CDR3 DNA is TGCAGTGCTTCAGTTGGCTACACCTTC.

This clone was seen once. Other DNA sequences in this specimen translate into the identical CDR3. This chain uses TRBV12-3 or TRBV12-4 with TRBJ1-1; D is ambiguous. This CDR3 has 12 residues. The V and J ends lost 3 bases and 5 bases respectively, with 7 bases between them. Here the CDR3 reads CASSLVGTEAFF. In nucleotides, the CDR3 is TGTGCCAGCAGTTTGGTAGGGACTGAAGCTTTCTTT.

In DNA form, the CDR3 reads TGTGCCAGCAGCGCGGGCCTTACTGCGGTGGCTAATGAAAAACTGTTTTTT. Translated, it gives CASSAGLTAVANEKLFF. The chain has TRBV9 and TRBJ1-4, with D hard to call. CDR1 and CDR2 from the germline V gene are SGDLS and YYNGEE. The CDR3 totals 17 residues. V was cut by 3 bases and J by 3 bases, with 18 bases left in between.

The rearrangement joins TRBV6-5 to TRBJ1-1; D is undetermined. Trimming left V 5 bases short and J 5 bases short, with 18 bases between. Germline V gene lookup returns CDR1 MNHEY and CDR2 SVGAGI. The CDR3 has 15 amino acids. The CDR3 DNA is TGTGCCAGCAGTCCGGAACCTTTTGAGAGAACTGAAGCTTTCTTT. Translation gives CASSPEPFERTEAFF.

The chain couples TRBV18 to TRBJ1-1; D is unclear. This CDR3 has 15 residues. Per germline, CDR1 KGHSH and CDR2 LQKENI. V gave up 4 bases and J gave up 4 bases, with 16 bases separating them. Here the CDR3 reads CASSRFVEGSTEAFF. The DNA of the CDR3 is TGTGCCAGCTCACGATTCGTCGAGGGCTCCACTGAAGCTTTCTTT. Using reference TRBV18 and TRBJ1-1 for the parts outside the CDR3, the full variable domain is NAGVMQNPRHLVRRRGQEARLRCSPMKGHSHVYWYRQLPEEGLKFMVYLQKENIIDESGMPKERFSAEFPKEGPSILRIQQVVRGDSAAYFCASSRFVEGSTEAFFGQGTRLTVV.

The rearrangement uses TRBV30 and TRBJ2-3; D possibly uses TRBD1 or TRBD2 (5 bases each). The CDR3 has 15 residues. The germline V gene encodes CDR1 GTSNPN and CDR2 SVGIG (reference sequence). Trimming cost V 0 bases and J 2 bases, with 12 bases left between them. The CDR3 nucleotides are TGTGCCTGGAGTGTAATCGGGGCCGCCACAGATACGCAGTATTTT. Residues: CAWSVIGAATDTQYF.

Comments on this clone: Other DNA sequences within the sample encode an identical CDR3. The rearrangement joins TRBV3-1 (or the pseudogene TRBV3-2) to TRBJ1-1; D is perhaps TRBD1 (6 bases). The CDR3 extends over 13 amino acids. Per germline, CDR1 LGHDT and CDR2 YNNKEL (reference sequence). Trimming shortened V by 1 base and J by 4 bases, and 7 bases separated the two germline ends. The chain's CDR3 is CASSQAGVTEAFF. CDR3 coding DNA: TGTGCCAGCAGCCAAGCAGGGGTCACTGAAGCTTTCTTT.

This clone showed up just once. V is TRBV30 and J is TRBJ2-2; 7 bases are shared with TRBD1. This CDR3 is built from 15 residues. In germline, CDR1 is GTSNPN, CDR2 SVGIG (reference sequence). The V gene end was trimmed by 4 bases and the J gene end by 2 bases; junction bases not matched to a gene: 7. The chain's CDR3 is CAWNPGQLNTGELFF. The CDR3 DNA reads TGTGCCTGGAATCCGGGACAGCTTAACACCGGGGAGCTGTTTTTT.

V is TRBV7-9 and J is TRBJ1-5; D possibly corresponds to TRBD1 (5 bases). Per the germline V gene, CDR1 is SEHNR and CDR2 is FQNEAQ (reference sequence). Trimming took off 4 bases at V and 5 bases at J, with 12 bases between the two ends. This CDR3 spans 14 amino acids. CDR3 nucleotide sequence: TGTGCCAGCAGCTCAAACCAGGGAGATCAGCCCCAGCATTTT. It is translated as CASSSNQGDQPQHF.

The chain couples TRBV6-5 to TRBJ1-1; D is undetermined. This CDR3 is built from 11 residues. V shed 7 bases and J shed 6 bases, with 9 bases lying between them. From germline, CDR1 is MNHEY and CDR2 SVGAGI. The DNA of the CDR3 is TGTGCCAGCATTGGGAGGGCTGAAGCTTTCTTT. It is translated as CASIGRAEAFF.

The chain is built from TRBV15 and TRBJ2-7, with 11 bases fitting TRBD1. Trimming cost V 0 bases and J 3 bases; bases outside gene matches: 7. CDR1 LNHNV and CDR2 YYDKDF come from the germline V gene (reference sequence). The CDR3 length is 17 residues. The CDR3 DNA sequence: TGTGCCACCAGCAGAGAAATATATGGGACAGGGGGCTACGAGCAGTACTTC. Translated: CATSREIYGTGGYEQYF.

The chain joins TRBV18 to TRBJ1-6; the D gene is possibly TRBD1 (6 bases). The CDR3 is 13 amino acids. The V gene's germline CDR1 is KGHSH and CDR2 LQKENI. V shed 2 bases and J shed 8 bases, with 7 bases lying between them. The CDR3 region has the DNA TGTGCCAGCTCACCAAGGGGGGATTCACCCCTCCACTTT. It translates to CASSPRGDSPLHF.

CDR3 nucleotides: TGCAGCGTTTTGATTTTTTCAGGCTATGGCTACACCTTC. This translates into CSVLIFSGYGYTF. The rearrangement uses TRBV29-1 and TRBJ1-2; D is uncertain. Per the germline V gene, CDR1 is SQVTM and CDR2 is ANQGSEA. The CDR3 loop spans 13 amino acids. V lost 5 bases, J lost 4 bases, and 14 bases lay in between. The entire variable domain, with the rest obtained from reference TRBV29-1 and TRBJ1-2, is as follows: SAVISQKPSRDICQRGTSLTIQCQVDSQVTMMFWYRQQPGQSLTLIATANQGSEATYESGFVIDKFPISRPNLTFSTLTVSNMSPEDSSIYLCSVLIFSGYGYTFGSGTRLTVV.

The genes are TRBV30 and TRBJ2-5, with D possibly being TRBD1 or TRBD2 (5 bases each). Germline V gene sequence: CDR1 GTSNPN, CDR2 SVGIG (reference sequence). This CDR3 is built from 14 residues. Trimming removed 0 bases from V and 3 bases from J, with 11 bases in between. Written as DNA, the CDR3 is TGTGCCTGGAGTGTACTAGGGACGGAAGAGACCCAGTACTTC. This codes for CAWSVLGTEETQYF.

The chain combines TRBV7-9 with TRBJ2-7, with TRBD1 identical over 7 bases. V shed 5 bases, J shed 13 bases, and the junction held 11 bases outside the gene matches. The CDR3 consists of 12 residues. Germline V gene data show CDR1 as SEHNR and CDR2 as FQNEAQ (reference sequence). The CDR3 coding sequence is TGTGCCAGCAGCCCCCCCGGGACAGCATATTACTTC. Its translation: CASSPPGTAYYF. Complete variable domain (other parts from reference TRBV7-9 and TRBJ2-7): DTGVSQNPRHKITKRGQNVTFRCDPISEHNRLYWYRQTLGQGPEFLTYFQNEAQLEKSRLLSDRFSAERPKGSFSTLEIQRTEQGDSAMYLCASSPPGTAYYFGPGTRLTVT.

The V gene is TRBV7-3, the J gene TRBJ2-1, with D possibly TRBD2 on 7 matching bases. V shed 0 bases and J shed 0 bases, with 9 bases lying between them. The germline V gene encodes CDR1 SGHTA and CDR2 FQGTGA. CDR3 size: 16 residues. The CDR3 coding sequence is TGTGCCAGCAGCTTAACCGGGGGGCGCTCCTACAATGAGCAGTTCTTC. This sequence encodes CASSLTGGRSYNEQFF.

The rearrangement uses TRBV3-1 (or the pseudogene TRBV3-2) and TRBJ1-4; 10 bases fit TRBD1. The CDR3 spans 18 residues. The trim removed 2 bases at V and 3 bases at J, leaving 9 bases unmatched. Germline-derived CDR1 and CDR2 are LGHDT and YNNKEL (reference sequence). This CDR3 is CASSQFAGQGKSNEKLFF. CDR3 coding DNA: TGTGCCAGCAGCCAATTCGCGGGACAGGGGAAGTCTAATGAAAAACTGTTTTTT.

On this clone: Other nucleotide sequences from this sample produce the same CDR3. The rearrangement joins TRBV14 to TRBJ1-6; no definite D call. V was clipped by 1 base and J by 0 bases, with 7 bases between them. Germline CDR1 SGHDN, CDR2 FVKESK. The CDR3 spans 16 residues. In nucleotides, the CDR3 is TGTGCCAGCAGCCAAGCGGGGAGCTCCTATAATTCACCCCTCCACTTT. This gives the protein CASSQAGSSYNSPLHF. Using reference TRBV14 and TRBJ1-6 for the parts outside the CDR3, the full variable domain is EAGVTQFPSHSVIEKGQTVTLRCDPISGHDNLYWYRRVMGKEIKFLLHFVKESKQDESGMPNNRFLAERTGGTYSTLKVQPAELEDSGVYFCASSQAGSSYNSPLHFGNGTRLTVT.

This clone was seen just once. The chain couples TRBV12-2 to TRBJ1-6; whether TRBD1, the table's D call, matches the DNA was not checked. TRBV12-2 is annotated as a pseudogene. The CDR3 spans 18 residues. The CDR3 nucleotides read TGTGCAAGTCGCTTAGCGCCATTGGGGCCGAGCTATAATTCACCCCTCCACTTT. Translated: CASRLAPLGPSYNSPLHF.

The chain couples TRBV6-5 to TRBJ2-7; a possible D gene is TRBD1 (5 bases). The CDR3 extends over 14 amino acids. Deletions cut 7 bases from V and 3 bases from J, with 16 bases between. Germline loops: CDR1 MNHEY, CDR2 SVGAGI. CDR3 loop: CASTKGRMDYEQYF. The CDR3, as DNA: TGTGCCAGCACCAAGGGGCGAATGGACTACGAGCAGTACTTC.

J is TRBJ1-1 and V is TRBV11-2, with a tentative D call TRBD1 (5 bases). This CDR3 is 13 amino acids long. Trimming took 7 bases from V and 7 from J, leaving 16 bases between them. Per germline, CDR1 SGHAT and CDR2 FQNNGV. The CDR3 nucleotides read TGTGCCAGCACCTTCAGGGAGTGGGGTGAAGCTTTCTTT. The encoded protein is CASTFREWGEAFF.

The chain uses TRBV7-9 and TRBJ1-1, with D uncertain. Germline values: CDR1 SEHNR, CDR2 FQNEAQ (reference sequence). The V end lost 4 bases, the J end lost 2 bases, and 8 bases lay between the germline ends. There are 13 residues in the CDR3. The CDR3 bases are TGTGCCAGCAGCTCGGAGCTCAACACTGAAGCTTTCTTT. This sequence encodes CASSSELNTEAFF.

The gene calls are TRBV7-2 and TRBJ2-5, with D possibly being TRBD1 (5 bases). The CDR3 has 14 residues. V was shortened by 1 base and J by 5 bases, with 11 bases between the two germline ends. The germline gives CDR1 SGHTA, CDR2 FQGNSA. CDR3 nucleotide sequence: TGTGCCAGCAGCTTAGGCAGGGCGATGGAGACCCAGTACTTC. Translated: CASSLGRAMETQYF.